The 20 T cell receptor beta chains reported below all come from one sample, sequenced in a study of blood T cell repertoires in COVID-19. The repertoire was sequenced with immunoSEQ multiplex PCR; TCRdb's copy has only in-frame clones and lacks some. Found here are 250,000 to 300,000 clones, roughly 89% of them singletons; the top ten hold 1.5% to 2%. Sample: PBMCs or T cells enriched from blood (not recorded which). These receptors came from a woman in her thirties or forties who had recovered from COVID-19.

The chain links TRBV7-6 to TRBJ1-3, with TRBD1 matching 8 bases. This CDR3 is 17 amino acids long. Germline V lookup: CDR1 SGHVS, CDR2 FNYEAQ. The V and J ends lost 5 bases and 0 bases, in that order; junction bases with no gene match: 9. The CDR3 reads CASSLRTGWSSGNTIYF. The DNA for the CDR3 is TGTGCCAGCAGCCTACGGACAGGGTGGAGCTCTGGAAACACCATATATTTT.

The V gene is TRBV2, the J gene TRBJ2-2, with D unclear. The germline gives CDR1 SNHLY, CDR2 FYNNEI. The CDR3 runs 12 residues. Trimming removed 7 bases from V and 1 base from J, with 4 bases in between. DNA for the CDR3: TGTGCCAGCACCTTGAACACCGGGGAGCTGTTTTTT. It encodes CASTLNTGELFF.

V usage is TRBV9 and J usage is TRBJ1-1, with 7 nucleotides matching TRBD1. The CDR3 has 18 residues. With V trimmed by 0 bases and J by 3 bases, 14 bases remained unmatched. Germline CDR1 and CDR2: SGDLS and YYNGEE. CDR3 loop: CASSVAGRGYWVDTEAFF. CDR3 DNA: TGTGCCAGCAGCGTAGCCGGCAGGGGGTATTGGGTGGACACTGAAGCTTTCTTT. Full variable domain (rest looked up from reference TRBV9 and TRBJ1-1): DSGVTQTPKHLITATGQRVTLRCSPRSGDLSVYWYQQSLDQGLQFLIQYYNGEERAKGNILERFSAQQFPDLHSELNLSSLELGDSALYFCASSVAGRGYWVDTEAFFGQGTRLTVV.

V is TRBV21-1 and J is TRBJ1-1. TRBV21-1 is classified as a pseudogene. CDR3 length: 13 amino acids. CDR3 nucleotide sequence: TGTGCCAGCAGCAAAGTTCGGAACACTGAAGCTTTCTTT. This encodes CASSKVRNTEAFF.

J is TRBJ2-7 and V is TRBV9, with D possibly being TRBD1 (6 bases). This CDR3 region has 15 residues. Per the germline V gene, CDR1 is SGDLS and CDR2 is YYNGEE. The V and J ends lost 0 bases and 4 bases respectively, with 14 bases between them. The CDR3 DNA follows: TGTGCCAGCAGCGTAGGTCCGACAGGAGTATACGAGCAGTACTTC. Protein product: CASSVGPTGVYEQYF.

The gene calls are TRBV1 and TRBJ2-3; the table's D call TRBD2 went unverified against the DNA. TRBV1 is marked as a pseudogene. The CDR3 totals 10 residues. CDR3: CTRGGDTQYF. The CDR3 bases are TGCACCAGGGGGGGAGATACGCAGTATTTT.

DNA of the CDR3: TGTGCCAGTACCCCCCCCGGGCTAGCGGTTCCCTACGAGCAGTACTTC. Its protein product is CASTPPGLAVPYEQYF. The rearrangement uses TRBV19 and TRBJ2-7; 7 bases agree with TRBD2. Germline CDR1 is LNHDA and CDR2 is SQIVND (reference sequence). Trimming removed 7 bases from V and 2 bases from J; junction bases left unmatched: 14. The CDR3 covers 16 residues.

This chain uses TRBV7-2 with TRBJ2-1, with 8 bases that match TRBD2. The V gene's germline CDR1 is SGHTA and CDR2 FQGNSA. The CDR3 has 15 amino acids. V dropped 5 bases and J dropped 1; count of bases not matched to a gene: 4. The CDR3 protein is CASSDSGISYNEQFF. In nucleotides, the CDR3 is TGTGCCAGCAGCGATAGCGGGATTTCCTACAATGAGCAGTTCTTC.

This chain joins TRBV18 and TRBJ1-1, with D perhaps TRBD1 (6 bases). Trimming pared 6 bases from V and 3 bases from J, leaving 11 bases between. CDR1 is KGHSH, CDR2 LQKENI, per germline. This CDR3 has 13 residues. Here the CDR3 reads CASSTGQYTEAFF. Written as DNA, the CDR3 is TGTGCCAGCTCCACAGGGCAGTACACTGAAGCTTTCTTT.

This chain connects TRBV7-2 to TRBJ1-2; D gene uncertain. The V gene's germline CDR1 is SGHTA and CDR2 FQGNSA. The CDR3 loop spans 16 amino acids. V lost 2 bases and J lost 0, with 13 bases in between. The CDR3 DNA reads as TGTGCCAGCAGCTTACGGGTACTCTCCGCTAACTATGGCTACACCTTC. It is translated as CASSLRVLSANYGYTF.

The sample holds a few counts of this clone. The V call is TRBV7-9, the J call TRBJ1-3, with D maybe TRBD1 (5 bases). The CDR3 is 17 residues long. V was trimmed by 0 bases and J by 6 bases, leaving 18 bases between them. From germline, CDR1 is SEHNR and CDR2 FQNEAQ (reference sequence). CDR3 in amino acids: CASSLAGTLRVANTIYF. As DNA, the CDR3 is TGTGCCAGCAGCTTAGCGGGGACTTTGCGGGTGGCAAACACCATATATTTT.

In nucleotides, the CDR3 is TGCGCCAGCAGCTTGCAATTGTCACAACAGTTCTTC. Translation: CASSLQLSQQFF. This chain joins TRBV5-1 and TRBJ2-1; no firm D call. The CDR3 contains 12 residues. V lost 1 base and J 13 bases, leaving 12 bases between the germline ends. Germline V CDR1 and CDR2: SGHRS, YFSETQ.

The rearrangement uses TRBV10-2 and TRBJ1-4; D is possibly TRBD1 (5 bases). Germline CDR1 reads WSHSY; CDR2 reads SAAADI. The CDR3 extends over 15 amino acids. Trimming removed 0 bases from V and 6 bases from J, with 11 bases in between. CDR3 sequence reads: CASSESGGFDEKLFF. The CDR3 nucleotides are TGCGCCAGCAGTGAGTCGGGGGGATTCGATGAAAAACTGTTTTTT.

The chain uses TRBV30 and TRBJ1-2, with D perhaps TRBD1 (6 bases). Germline V lookup: CDR1 GTSNPN, CDR2 SVGIG (reference sequence). V lost 7 bases, J lost 8 bases, and 20 bases lay in between. The CDR3 covers 13 residues. For the CDR3, the DNA is TGTGCCTTATGGGAGGGGGACCGACAAGGCTACACCTTC. This encodes CALWEGDRQGYTF.

V usage is TRBV18 and J usage is TRBJ1-1; the D gene is possibly TRBD1 (6 bases). The length of the CDR3 is 14 residues. Trimming removed 4 bases from V and 6 bases from J, with 15 bases in between. Germline CDR1 is KGHSH and CDR2 is LQKENI. CDR3 in DNA: TGTGCCAGCTCACGGGAGGGGGGCCGCTCTGAAGCTTTCTTT. Residues: CASSREGGRSEAFF. Combining the CDR3 with reference TRBV18 and TRBJ1-1 gives the whole variable domain NAGVMQNPRHLVRRRGQEARLRCSPMKGHSHVYWYRQLPEEGLKFMVYLQKENIIDESGMPKERFSAEFPKEGPSILRIQQVVRGDSAAYFCASSREGGRSEAFFGQGTRLTVV.

The rearrangement links TRBV29-1 to TRBJ1-2; TRBD1 aligns across 8 bases. CDR3 length: 14 residues. The ends lost 3 bases at V and 5 bases at J; junction bases unmatched: 8. CDR1 is SQVTM, CDR2 ANQGSEA, per germline. CDR3 DNA: TGCAGCGTTGATCCGTTCGGACAGGGATATGGCTACACCTTC. It translates to CSVDPFGQGYGYTF.

The genes are TRBV2 and TRBJ1-5; tentatively, D is TRBD1 (6 bases). This CDR3 has 15 amino acids. Germline CDR1 reads SNHLY; CDR2 reads FYNNEI. V dropped 1 base and J dropped 2 bases, with 9 bases sitting between them. CDR3 amino acids: CASSEGRGRNQPQHF. In DNA form, the CDR3 reads TGTGCCAGCAGTGAAGGGCGGGGGCGCAATCAGCCCCAGCATTTT.

This clone was seen many times. Other nucleotide sequences from this sample produce the same CDR3. This rearrangement joins TRBV14 to TRBJ2-2; 10 bases fit TRBD1. V gave up 2 bases and J gave up 4 bases; unmatched junction bases: 13. The germline CDR1 and CDR2 sequences are SGHDN and FVKESK. The CDR3 extends over 19 amino acids. The CDR3 sequence: CASSQYTLGQGTSTGELFF. For the CDR3, the DNA is TGTGCCAGCAGCCAATACACACTGGGACAGGGGACCTCCACCGGGGAGCTGTTTTTT.

V and J are TRBV15 and TRBJ1-3; D call uncertain. V lost 5 bases, J lost 4 bases, and 21 bases lay in between. CDR1 LNHNV and CDR2 YYDKDF come from the germline V gene (reference sequence). The CDR3 spans 17 residues. Here the CDR3 reads CATSAGPERRRGNTIYF. The CDR3 DNA is TGTGCCACCAGCGCTGGGCCCGAACGCCGGAGGGGAAACACCATATATTTT.

The rearrangement links TRBV10-2 to TRBJ2-3, with TRBD1 matching 9 bases. The CDR3 covers 17 residues. V lost 5 bases, J lost 2 bases, and 11 bases stayed unmatched. Germline V gene data show CDR1 as WSHSY and CDR2 as SAAADI. The CDR3 nucleotides are TGCGCCAGCAGTCCCACCGGGACAGGGAATCCCACAGATACGCAGTATTTT. It yields the protein CASSPTGTGNPTDTQYF.